This T cell receptor (beta chain) was obtained from a study of blood T cell repertoires in COVID-19. The overall study: The United States, Italy and Spain supplied acute and convalescent COVID-19 samples. PBMCs, B-cell-depleted T cells, or T cells were the source of the cDNA or gDNA that made up the material.

As processed by the authors: For nucleated cells, counts were estimated from reference gene primer amplification. Only in-frame clones appear in the TCRdb table, and some are missing; sequencing was by immunoSEQ multiplex PCR. The V and J calls and the clone size are those of that table, but D and trimming were determined from the DNA. The sample comprises 300,000 to 400,000 clones, roughly 88% of which are singletons, and under 5% rests with the top ten. The CDR3 covers 13 residues. The TCR was taken from a woman aged 45-65 years with active or convalescent COVID-19. V and J are TRBV21-1 and TRBJ1-5; no DNA check was done on the table's D call, TRBD1. TRBV21-1 is designated a pseudogene. Source material: peripheral blood. The CDR3 nucleotides are TGTGCCAGCAGCAAGACAGGGAGTCAGCCCCAGCATTTT. Translated, it gives CASSKTGSQPQHF.